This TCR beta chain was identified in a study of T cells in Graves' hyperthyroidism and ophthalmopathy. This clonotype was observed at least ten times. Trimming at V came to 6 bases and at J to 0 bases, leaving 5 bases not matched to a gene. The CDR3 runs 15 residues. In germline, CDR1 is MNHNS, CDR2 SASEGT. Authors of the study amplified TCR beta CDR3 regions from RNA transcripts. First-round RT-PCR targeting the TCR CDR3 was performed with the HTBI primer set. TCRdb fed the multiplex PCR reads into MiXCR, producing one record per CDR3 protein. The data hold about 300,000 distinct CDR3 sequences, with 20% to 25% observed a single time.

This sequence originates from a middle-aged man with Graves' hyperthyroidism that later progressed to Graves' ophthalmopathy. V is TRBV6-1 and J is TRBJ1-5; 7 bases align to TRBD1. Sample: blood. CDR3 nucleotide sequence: TGTGCCAGCAGCCCTGGGACAGATAGCAATCAGCCCCAGCATTTT. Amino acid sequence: CASSPGTDSNQPQHF.